A selection of T cell receptor beta chains follows, all from one sample in a study of CD8 T cells in ankylosing spondylitis. TCRdb redid the calling of the 5' RACE reads with MiXCR, one entry per CDR3 protein. The sample carries roughly 200,000 distinct CDR3 sequences, around 13% recorded once. Sample: blood, either unsorted or a sorted T cell fraction (not recorded which). The receptors shown here come from a male donor with ankylosing spondylitis or in good health (not recorded which). Both conserved end residues are part of each CDR3. The order of the fields is clone size, CDR3 length, D gene, J gene, V gene, CDR3 DNA, CDR3 protein. The D gene is left open where the match is weak. Only part of the rows carry a size: once, few, many, or a class if the clone is expanded.

>many|18|.|TRBJ1-2|TRBV6-2/TRBV6-3
TGTGCCAGCAGTTACTCAGTCTCAACAGGGTACGGCAACTATGGCTACACCTTC
CASSYSVSTGYGNYGYTF
>few|16|TRBD2|TRBJ2-2|TRBV4-1
TGCGCCAGCAGCCAAGGATACGGGGGGGCCCCGGGGGAGCTGTTTTTT
CASSQGYGGAPGELFF
>few|13|.|TRBJ2-7|TRBV7-2
TGTGCCAGCAGCCCGCCGCTCGAGCAGGGACAGTACTTC
CASSPPLEQGQYF
>few|18|.|TRBJ2-2|TRBV27
TGTGCCAGCAGTTTAGCGGAGGGGCGTAGATTATACACCGGGGAGCTGTTTTTT
CASSLAEGRRLYTGELFF
>few|14|TRBD1|TRBJ2-2|TRBV29-1
TGCAGCGTTTCCCCCGGGACAGGGACCGGGGAGCTGTTTTTT
CSVSPGTGTGELFF
>many|15|.|TRBJ1-1|TRBV25-1
TGTGCCAGCAGTGAAGGGCTCCTCGTGAACACTGAAGCTTTCTTT
CASSEGLLVNTEAFF
>few|14|TRBD2|TRBJ2-7|TRBV7-8
TGTGCCAGCAGCAACTGGGGGGGATCCTACGAGCAGTACTTC
CASSNWGGSYEQYF
>.|14|TRBD1|TRBJ2-3|TRBV7-7
TGTGCCAGCAGCTTGGGCAGGGGGCAAGATACGCAGTATTTT
CASSLGRGQDTQYF
>.|16|TRBD1|TRBJ2-7|TRBV24-1
TGTGCCACCAGTGATTACCTGGACAGGGACTCCTACGAGCAGTACTTC
CATSDYLDRDSYEQYF
>once|10|.|TRBJ1-2|TRBV2
TGTGTCAGTGTCTTCTATGGCTACACCTTC
CVSVFYGYTF
>.|15|.|TRBJ2-7|TRBV5-6
TGTGCCAGCAGTCATATAGTGGGGTCGAGCTACGAGCAGTACTTC
CASSHIVGSSYEQYF
>few|12|.|TRBJ2-1|TRBV6-1
TGTGCCAGCAGTGACCCGCCTGGGGAGCAGTTCTTC
CASSDPPGEQFF
>.|13|.|TRBJ1-2|TRBV20-1
TGCAGTGCTAGGCCCACACTTAACTATGGCTACACCTTC
CSARPTLNYGYTF
>.|15|.|TRBJ2-3|TRBV7-8
TGTGCCAGCAGCGTGCTTGAAGGGGTGACAGATACGCAGTATTTT
CASSVLEGVTDTQYF